The source of this T cell receptor (beta chain) is a study of blood T cell repertoires in COVID-19. Background on the study: The United States, Italy and Spain supplied acute and convalescent COVID-19 samples.

This table comes from immunoSEQ multiplex PCR, and its TCRdb copy is limited to in-frame clones, with some not included. The sample lists around 300,000 clones, almost 90% occurring once. The V gene's germline CDR1 is SGHTA and CDR2 FQGNSA. The CDR3 contains 16 residues. Germline trimming cut 5 bases from V and 4 bases from J; bases unmatched to any gene: 11. This sequence originates from a woman in her thirties or forties with COVID-19, enrolled during active disease. The chain is built from TRBV7-2 and TRBJ2-5; 9 nucleotides align to TRBD2. The sequenced sample consisted of peripheral blood. CDR3 nucleotide sequence: TGTGCCAGCAGCAAGCGGAGCGGGGGGATGCGAGAGACCCAGTACTTC. Its protein product is CASSKRSGGMRETQYF. The whole variable domain, filled in from reference TRBV7-2 and TRBJ2-5, reads GAGVSQSPSNKVTEKGKDVELRCDPISGHTALYWYRQSLGQGLEFLIYFQGNSAPDKSGLPSDRFSAERTGGSVSTLTIQRTQQEDSAVYLCASSKRSGGMRETQYFGPGTRLLVL.